These 24 T cell receptor beta chains came from one sample sequenced in a study of cytomegalovirus exposure and HLA in healthy donors. In the PCR, 60 Vbeta and 13 Jbeta primers were used. TCRdb keeps only in-frame clones here, not all; method: immunoSEQ multiplex PCR. The sample carries about 120,000 clones, over 65% recorded once. The specimen was PBMCs. These receptors came from a female donor in good health and CMV-seronegative.

The chain joins TRBV5-5 to TRBJ2-7; 8 positions agree with TRBD2. In germline, CDR1 is SGHKS, CDR2 YYEKEE (reference sequence). Trimming cost V 4 bases and J 5 bases; bases outside gene matches: 14. The CDR3 is 16 amino acids. The CDR3 sequence: CASSHTTGGRGNEQYF. As DNA, the CDR3 is TGTGCCAGCAGCCACACTACGGGGGGGAGAGGGAACGAGCAGTACTTC.

CDR3 in DNA: TGCGCCAGCAGCCAAGATTTTAGGGACAGGAATTCACCCCTCCACTTT. The encoded protein is CASSQDFRDRNSPLHF. The V and J genes are TRBV4-3 and TRBJ1-6; 8 bases are shared with TRBD1. The germline CDR1 and CDR2 sequences are LGHNA and YSLEER. The CDR3 consists of 16 residues. V shed 0 bases, J shed 7 bases, and the junction held 5 bases outside the gene matches.

This rearrangement joins TRBV2 to TRBJ1-2; D gene ambiguous. The CDR3 spans 16 residues. The V end was cut by 3 bases, the J end by 0 bases, with 14 bases between. Germline V gene data show CDR1 as SNHLY and CDR2 as FYNNEI. CDR3 in DNA: TGTGCCAGCAGTGATTTTAAATTGGGAGCTAACTATGGCTACACCTTC. It codes for CASSDFKLGANYGYTF.

The genes are TRBV7-2 and TRBJ2-7, with TRBD2 identical over 9 bases. Germline V CDR1 and CDR2: SGHTA, FQGNSA. Trimming cost V 5 bases and J 6 bases; bases outside gene matches: 5. The CDR3 is made up of 13 amino acids. For the CDR3, the DNA is TGTGCCAGCAGCAAGCGGGGGGCGGGCGAGCAGTACTTC. It specifies CASSKRGAGEQYF.

The V and J genes are TRBV6-5 and TRBJ2-2; 7 positions match TRBD2. The CDR3 contains 16 residues. The ends lost 4 bases at V and 0 bases at J; junction bases unmatched: 5. The germline CDR1 and CDR2 sequences are MNHEY and SVGAGI. For the CDR3, the DNA is TGTGCCAGCAGTTCACCGGGACTACCGAACACCGGGGAGCTGTTTTTT. Translated, it gives CASSSPGLPNTGELFF.

J is TRBJ2-1 and V is TRBV18, with 7 bases fitting TRBD2. The germline gives CDR1 KGHSH, CDR2 LQKENI. This CDR3 has 12 residues. J was trimmed by 8 bases and V by 3 bases; bases with no gene match: 1. The CDR3 loop is CASSPGGDEQFF. DNA of the CDR3: TGTGCCAGCTCACCGGGGGGGGATGAGCAGTTCTTC.

The J gene is TRBJ1-4, the V gene TRBV10-1; no clear D. Trimming left V 2 bases short and J 0 bases short, with 4 bases between. This CDR3 is 14 amino acids long. The germline CDR1 and CDR2 sequences are WNHNN and SYGVQD (reference sequence). In nucleotides, the CDR3 is TGCGCCAGCAGTGAGGACTCAACTAATGAAAAACTGTTTTTT. Protein product: CASSEDSTNEKLFF.

This chain joins TRBV25-1 and TRBJ2-2, with 9 bases lining up with TRBD1. This CDR3 region has 15 residues. V shed 4 bases and J 7 bases; nucleotides not matched to a gene: 7. Per germline, CDR1 MGHDK and CDR2 SYGVNS. CDR3 in DNA: TGTGCCAGCAGTGGAGGGACAGGGTTCTTCGGGGAGCTGTTTTTT. Translated, it gives CASSGGTGFFGELFF. The full variable domain, with the rest looked up from reference TRBV25-1 and TRBJ2-2, is EADIYQTPRYLVIGTGKKITLECSQTMGHDKMYWYQQDPGMELHLIHYSYGVNSTEKGDLSSESTVSRIRTEHFPLTLESARPSHTSQYLCASSGGTGFFGELFFGEGSRLTVL.

The CDR3 here is CASSFSSVMRETQYF. As DNA, the CDR3 is TGTGCCAGCAGCTTCTCTTCCGTGATGCGGGAGACCCAGTACTTC. The rearrangement links TRBV9 to TRBJ2-5; D is undetermined. The CDR3 spans 15 residues. CDR1 SGDLS and CDR2 YYNGEE come from the germline V gene. V dropped 4 bases and J dropped 5 bases, with 18 bases sitting between them.

The chain employs TRBV7-6 and TRBJ2-3, with no clear D. V was clipped by 4 bases and J by 2 bases, with 4 bases between them. Germline V CDR1 and CDR2: SGHVS, FNYEAQ. The CDR3 sequence is 12 residues long. The CDR3, as DNA: TGTGCCAGCAGCTCCAACACAGATACGCAGTATTTT. This translates into CASSSNTDTQYF.

The gene calls are TRBV30 and TRBJ1-2; 7 nucleotides line up with TRBD1. J gave up 4 bases and V 4 bases, and 9 bases lay outside the gene matches. This CDR3 region has 14 residues. Germline CDR1 is GTSNPN and CDR2 is SVGIG (reference sequence). CDR3 residues: CAWTGTASFYGYTF. The CDR3 DNA reads as TGTGCCTGGACGGGGACAGCTTCCTTCTATGGCTACACCTTC.

V is TRBV5-6 and J is TRBJ2-1, with D possibly being TRBD1 (5 bases). CDR1 SGHDT and CDR2 YYEEEE come from the germline V gene. This CDR3 has 14 residues. The V end lost 0 bases, the J end lost 5 bases, and 9 bases lay between the germline ends. DNA for the CDR3: TGTGCCAGCAGCTTGGTAGGGGCACACAATGAGCAGTTCTTC. This codes for CASSLVGAHNEQFF.

This chain links TRBV10-2 with TRBJ1-6, with 8 bases identical to TRBD1. This CDR3 spans 14 amino acids. CDR1 is WSHSY and CDR2 is SAAADI in the germline V gene. The V segment lost 6 bases and the J segment 6 bases; nucleotides outside the gene matches: 4. CDR3 residues: CASSRDRSNSPLHF. The DNA for the CDR3 is TGCGCCAGCAGCCGGGACAGGTCTAATTCACCCCTCCACTTT.

The chain joins TRBV7-2 to TRBJ2-3, with D uncertain. This CDR3 has 15 amino acids. Germline V lookup: CDR1 SGHTA, CDR2 FQGNSA. With 5 bases removed from V and 2 bases from J, the gap between germline ends came to 14 bases. The CDR3 bases are TGTGCCAGCAGCCCCCGACTGAAACTCACAGATACGCAGTATTTT. It yields the protein CASSPRLKLTDTQYF. Complete variable domain (other parts from reference TRBV7-2 and TRBJ2-3): GAGVSQSPSNKVTEKGKDVELRCDPISGHTALYWYRQSLGQGLEFLIYFQGNSAPDKSGLPSDRFSAERTGGSVSTLTIQRTQQEDSAVYLCASSPRLKLTDTQYFGPGTRLTVL.

This clone was seen a few times. The rearrangement joins TRBV5-4 to TRBJ2-7; D is possibly TRBD2 (6 bases). This CDR3 contains 13 residues. Trimming took off 5 bases at V and 6 bases at J, with 15 bases between the two ends. Germline CDR1 is SGHNT and CDR2 is YYREEE (reference sequence). CDR3 nucleotide sequence: TGTGCCAGCAGTCATAGGGACTCCCTCGAGCAGTACTTC. Protein sequence: CASSHRDSLEQYF.

The CDR3 sequence is CASSTASGGFNEQFF. The CDR3 DNA sequence: TGCGCCAGCAGCACCGCTAGCGGGGGATTCAATGAGCAGTTCTTC. This chain uses TRBV5-1 with TRBJ2-1; TRBD2 aligns across 10 bases. This CDR3 has 15 amino acids. From germline, CDR1 is SGHRS and CDR2 YFSETQ. The V gene end was trimmed by 4 bases and the J gene end by 6 bases; junction bases not matched to a gene: 7.

The chain carries TRBV5-1 and TRBJ1-1; D gene unclear. V lost 0 bases and J lost 1, with 4 bases in between. Germline CDR1 is SGHRS and CDR2 is YFSETQ. The CDR3 is 13 amino acids. CDR3 loop: CASSLERNTEAFF. CDR3 nucleotide sequence: TGCGCCAGCAGCTTGGAGAGGAACACTGAAGCTTTCTTT.

The chain joins TRBV14 to TRBJ2-7; D unclear. From germline, CDR1 is SGHDN and CDR2 FVKESK. Trimming removed 5 bases from V and 3 bases from J, with 5 bases in between. CDR3 length: 11 amino acids. CDR3 sequence (DNA): TGTGCCAGCAGCTTACTCTACGAGCAGTACTTC. It encodes CASSLLYEQYF.

This clone appeared once. The chain employs TRBV7-9 and TRBJ1-6, with 7 bases identical to TRBD1. V lost 4 bases and J lost 10; bases outside the gene matches: 10. The CDR3 is made up of 15 amino acids. CDR1 and CDR2 from the germline V gene are SEHNR and FQNEAQ (reference sequence). The CDR3 region has the DNA TGTGCCAGCAGCTCAGCAGGACAGGAGTTCTCACCCCTCCACTTT. Translation: CASSSAGQEFSPLHF.

This chain uses TRBV28 with TRBJ2-7; possible D gene TRBD2, 5 bases. The V end lost 3 bases, the J end lost 3 bases, and 6 bases lay between the germline ends. The CDR3 consists of 12 residues. The germline V gene encodes CDR1 MDHEN and CDR2 SYDVKM. The CDR3 DNA sequence: TGTGCCAGCAGTTTTGAGGGCTACGAGCAGTACTTC. Translation: CASSFEGYEQYF.

The chain has TRBV5-4 and TRBJ2-7, with 9 nucleotides matching TRBD1. Germline lookup yields CDR1 SGHNT and CDR2 YYREEE (reference sequence). V lost 2 bases and J lost 2; bases outside the gene matches: 5. The CDR3 consists of 15 residues. DNA of the CDR3: TGTGCCAGCAGCTTTGGACAGGGGAGCGCCTACGAGCAGTACTTC. This sequence encodes CASSFGQGSAYEQYF.

This sequence joins TRBV13 and TRBJ2-1; perhaps TRBD1 as D (6 bases). V was clipped by 7 bases and J by 5 bases, with 18 bases between them. This CDR3 is 15 amino acids long. CDR1 and CDR2 from the germline V gene are PRHDT and FYEKMQ (reference sequence). The CDR3 loop is CASTPGGRGNNEQFF. CDR3 nucleotides: TGTGCCAGCACCCCTGGGGGCAGGGGAAACAATGAGCAGTTCTTC.

CDR3 sequence: CASSLDRGNQPQHF. The CDR3 bases are TGTGCCAGCAGCCTGGACAGGGGTAATCAGCCCCAGCATTTT. The chain carries TRBV2 and TRBJ1-5; TRBD1 matches 9 bases. From germline, CDR1 is SNHLY and CDR2 FYNNEI. The V and J ends lost 6 bases and 4 bases, in that order; junction bases with no gene match: 4. The CDR3 runs to 14 residues.

The chain joins TRBV4-2 to TRBJ2-3; 9 bases are shared with TRBD2. With V trimmed by 3 bases and J by 3 bases, 7 bases remained unmatched. Per the germline V gene, CDR1 is LGHNA and CDR2 is YNFKEQ. The CDR3 is 16 residues long. The CDR3 region has the DNA TGTGCCAGCAGCCAGGGAGCGGGGGGTATTACAGATACGCAGTATTTT. Translated, it gives CASSQGAGGITDTQYF.